These 2 T cell receptor beta chains originate from one sample sequenced in a study of metastatic and nonmetastatic thyroid tumors. MiXCR reprocessed the PCR reads for TCRdb. The sample yields around 7,000 clones, around 34% seen once. There were no patients who had received any treatment before thyroid surgery. The sequencing input was adjacent normal tissue. These receptors were taken from a female donor with papillary thyroid cancer or a benign thyroid nodule (not recorded which). Some clones in this sample may be carry-over from other donors' samples.

This clone has only one observation. The chain is built from TRBV4-1 and TRBJ2-2; 11 bases are shared with TRBD2. Trimming at V came to 2 bases and at J to 6 bases, leaving 8 bases not matched to a gene. This CDR3 contains 17 residues. CDR1 and CDR2 from the germline V gene are MGHRA and YSYEKL. CDR3: CASSQPPTSGTAGELFF. DNA of the CDR3: TGCGCCAGCAGCCAACCGCCGACTAGCGGGACCGCCGGGGAGCTGTTTTTT.

This clone was recorded a few times. The V call is TRBV6-1, the J call TRBJ1-1, with D possibly TRBD1 on 5 matching bases. Germline CDR1 is MNHNS and CDR2 is SASEGT. V dropped 10 bases and J dropped 2 bases, with 14 bases sitting between them. The CDR3 runs 13 residues. This CDR3 is CATHLTGNTEAFF. For the CDR3, the DNA is TGTGCCACCCATCTAACAGGCAACACTGAAGCTTTCTTT.